This T cell receptor (beta chain) was obtained from a study of Graves' ophthalmopathy and Graves' hyperthyroidism listed by TCRdb under 2018. Some background on the complete study: Stable hyperthyroidism was defined as no progression to ophthalmopathy within 18 months of follow-up. The study used signatures of the TCR beta repertoire to tell Graves' ophthalmopathy apart from Graves' hyperthyroidism and to predict which patients would progress to ophthalmopathy. In total, approximately 130 blood samples were TCR-sequenced: 40 to 45 ophthalmopathy, 80 or so hyperthyroidism and approximately 17 hyperthyroidism-to-ophthalmopathy patients. To explore V-J signatures that distinguish ophthalmopathy from hyperthyroidism, a discovery set of 100 patients was enrolled, made up of 40 to 45 with ophthalmopathy and some 56 with stable hyperthyroidism. An independent validation cohort was composed of fewer than 20 hyperthyroidism patients and 15 to 17 patients who later progressed from hyperthyroidism to ophthalmopathy. After sampling, hyperthyroidism patients received methimazole starting at 30 mg daily, and ophthalmopathy patients received high-dose intravenous methylprednisolone. T-cell repertoires of thyroid tissue and blood were compared in several hyperthyroidism patients.

For repertoire sequencing, TCR beta CDR3 regions were amplified from RNA transcripts. The first round was an RT-PCR using HTBI primers with the Qiagen OneStep RT-PCR kit, and this first round was followed by a second-round multiplex PCR, then size selection and purification. The libraries underwent paired-end sequencing with 100 bp reads on an Illumina HiSeq2000. Per the source publication's procedure: SOAPnuke was used to process the reads, removing any read that contained adapters or uncalled bases, had a mean Phred below 15, or lacked an exact match to the constant primer or identifier. COPE v1.2.5 was used to merge the high-quality paired reads. Each unique nucleotide sequence was defined as a clonotype, and clonotypes were aligned to IMGT TRB V, D and J references with MiTCR v1.1. The analysis was limited to V-J combinations with a frequency above 0.0001, which together covered 99.2% of the repertoires. A TCR clonal expansion and chaos score per V-J combination was defined as the ratio of F50 clonal expansion to chaos observed in the TCRdist matrix. Welch's t-statistics and random forest were used to reduce the features to 13 V-J combinations, which were then used as input to a naive Bayes classifier. Thyroid-blood repertoire similarity was quantified with the Morisita-Horn index. The public sequencing data were trimmed at Q25 with fastp and processed into clonotypes with MiXCR by TCRdb, which kept only in-frame beta chains. CDR3 protein duplicates are merged, each entry listing the most common genes and DNA. For this entry, the V and J calls and clone size follow TCRdb and not the study's own pipeline. This sample is represented by around 1,200,000 distinct CDR3 sequences; less than 45% of them were singletons. The top ten hold 11% of the sample.

The hyperthyroidism patients were 18 to 65 years old and newly diagnosed, with a disease duration of less than 2 months. Anyone with other autoimmune diseases, uncontrolled infections, pregnancy or lactation was excluded from the study. Clinical symptoms, serum thyroxine, TRAb, thyroid ultrasound and orbital computed tomography formed the basis of the diagnosis. Total RNA was extracted using Trizol reagent, and RNA quality was checked on an Agilent 2100 Bioanalyzer. The full study reports these points: Sample size was not predetermined statistically, and investigators were not blinded to group allocation. Most of the expanded thyroid clonotypes with a frequency above 0.001 were also detected in blood, and it was suggested that the thyroid immune response may be reflected by blood repertoires. In validation, the model predicted ophthalmopathy progression with roughly 68% sensitivity and roughly 72% specificity; some twelve predicted patients were CT-confirmed with GO in a median of around 6.5 months. Ophthalmopathy was separated from stable hyperthyroidism by the 13-signature model with more than 85% sensitivity and around 81% specificity in cross-validation and with 80%/75% in the test set.

Trimming takes 7 bases from V and 5 bases from J, and the germline ends sit 16 bases apart. The CDR3 numbers 14 residues from cysteine through phenylalanine. The retained sequence is limited to the CDR3, 42 bases, with the frame set at the first base. Taken from the germline V gene, the CDR1 and CDR2 loops are KGHDR and SFDVKD. A word on this clonotype: It lacks a known antigen. Base qualities are not provided; no much larger clone lies one nucleotide away.

The rearrangement joined TRBV24-1 to TRBJ1-1; the D gene lacks a confident call. This receptor was taken from an adult man with Graves' hyperthyroidism. Sequenced: peripheral blood or thyroid tissue (not recorded which). The DNA reads as follows: TGTGCCACCAGCTCCACTGGGCCGGAAACTGAAGCTTTCTTT. Its coded protein is CATSSTGPETEAFF.